The clone carrying this T cell receptor beta chain was seen once. The antigen remains unidentified. The sample is drawn from a study of Ad26.COV2.S vaccination and SARS-CoV-2 variants. Whole-study context: The trial was COV1001 and the donor's arm was Ad26.COV2.S.

As for treatment: around 19 received Ad26.COV2.S at low or high dose, single or two shots; several received placebo; per-sample allocation not given. Day 63 after the first vaccine or placebo injection was the time point for sampling. An adult donor aged 18-55 years was enrolled in Boston. It was Wuhan-strain SARS-CoV-2 spike that the Ad26 vaccine vector expressed. Study observations and caveats: Total T cell responses, in the TCR breadth and depth analyses, may have been underestimated.

TCRdb keeps only in-frame clones here, not all; method: immunoSEQ multiplex PCR. The sample carries 300,000 to 350,000 clones, 80% to 90% recorded once. The sample consisted of peripheral blood, taken in a trial of Ad26.COV2.S vaccine versus placebo. The sequence was collected from a person aged 18-60 years who received the Ad26.COV2.S COVID-19 vaccine or a placebo.

The CDR3 loop reads CASSPPIPSGTDYGYTF. The CDR3 region has the DNA TGTGCCAGCTCACCACCGATCCCCTCGGGGACGGACTATGGCTACACCTTC. This chain connects TRBV18 to TRBJ1-2; a possible D gene is TRBD1 (5 bases). Between the trimmed V and J ends, which lost 0 bases and 3 bases, there was a span of 17 bases. This CDR3 has 17 residues. Germline V gives CDR1 KGHSH, CDR2 LQKENI.